The rows below give T cell receptor beta chains drawn from one sample of a study of T cells in Graves' hyperthyroidism and ophthalmopathy. One entry per CDR3 protein results from TCRdb running MiXCR on the multiplex PCR reads. The sample contains 400,000 to 500,000 distinct CDR3 sequences, around an eighth of which appear only once. Source material: blood. These receptor sequences come from a woman aged 18-29 years with Graves' hyperthyroidism. The CDR3 runs from the conserved cysteine through the conserved F or W. Fields, in order: J gene, V gene, CDR3 protein.

j_call: TRBJ2-1; v_call: TRBV27; cdr3_aa: CASSFSGNLYNEQFF
j_call: TRBJ1-1; v_call: TRBV24-1; cdr3_aa: CATSDRTGEAFF
j_call: TRBJ2-6; v_call: TRBV30; cdr3_aa: CAWSSARTGSGANVLTF
j_call: TRBJ2-7; v_call: TRBV2; cdr3_aa: CASSPTRGGYEQYF
j_call: TRBJ2-2; v_call: TRBV6-6; cdr3_aa: CASSYTSRLVGNTGELFF
j_call: TRBJ1-2; v_call: TRBV7-8; cdr3_aa: CASSFRDSGGYTF
j_call: TRBJ1-1; v_call: TRBV20-1; cdr3_aa: CSARDRETEAFF
j_call: TRBJ1-5; v_call: TRBV10-3; cdr3_aa: CAISGGDGQPQHF
j_call: TRBJ2-2; v_call: TRBV6-1; cdr3_aa: CASSSGLAGVWTGELFF
j_call: TRBJ2-3; v_call: TRBV20-1; cdr3_aa: CSAAPYPQYF
j_call: TRBJ2-2; v_call: TRBV7-3; cdr3_aa: CASSYVPVGAGDTGELFF
j_call: TRBJ1-1; v_call: TRBV7-9; cdr3_aa: CASSFWTERTEAFF
j_call: TRBJ1-1; v_call: TRBV3-1; cdr3_aa: CASSQAGQGHTEAFF
j_call: TRBJ2-4; v_call: TRBV2; cdr3_aa: CASKREVGNIQYF
j_call: TRBJ1-6; v_call: TRBV11-2; cdr3_aa: CASSFGGTEDSPLHF
j_call: TRBJ2-7; v_call: TRBV9; cdr3_aa: CASSLGLAISYEQYF
j_call: TRBJ2-5; v_call: TRBV14; cdr3_aa: CASSRGGGGRIETQCF
j_call: TRBJ1-6; v_call: TRBV28; cdr3_aa: CASSLVTAGLSPLHF
j_call: TRBJ2-3; v_call: TRBV15; cdr3_aa: CATSLAPTPSTDTQYF
j_call: TRBJ2-2; v_call: TRBV19; cdr3_aa: CASSPPGLFKPGELFF
j_call: TRBJ1-1; v_call: TRBV3-1; cdr3_aa: CASGRGGAFF
j_call: TRBJ1-6; v_call: TRBV30; cdr3_aa: CAWNTGQRDSPLHF